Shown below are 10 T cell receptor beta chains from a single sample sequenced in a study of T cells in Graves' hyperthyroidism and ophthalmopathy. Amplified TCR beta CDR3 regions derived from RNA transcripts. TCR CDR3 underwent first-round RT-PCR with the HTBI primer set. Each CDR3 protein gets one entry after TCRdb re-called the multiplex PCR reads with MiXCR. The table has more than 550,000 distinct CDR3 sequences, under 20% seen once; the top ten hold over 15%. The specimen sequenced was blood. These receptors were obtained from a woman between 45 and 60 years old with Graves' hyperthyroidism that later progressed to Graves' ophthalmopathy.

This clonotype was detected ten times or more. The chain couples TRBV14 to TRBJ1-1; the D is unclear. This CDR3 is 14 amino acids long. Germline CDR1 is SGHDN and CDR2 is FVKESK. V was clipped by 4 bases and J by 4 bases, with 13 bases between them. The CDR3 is CASSRPPRATEAFF. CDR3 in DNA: TGTGCCAGCAGCCGACCCCCTCGGGCCACTGAAGCTTTCTTT.

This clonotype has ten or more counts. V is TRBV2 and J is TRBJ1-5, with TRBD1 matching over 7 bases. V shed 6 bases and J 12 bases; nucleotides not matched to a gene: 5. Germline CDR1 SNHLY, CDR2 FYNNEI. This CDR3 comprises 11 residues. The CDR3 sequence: CASRGDSFQHF. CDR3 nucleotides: TGTGCCAGCAGGGGGGACAGTTTCCAGCATTTT.

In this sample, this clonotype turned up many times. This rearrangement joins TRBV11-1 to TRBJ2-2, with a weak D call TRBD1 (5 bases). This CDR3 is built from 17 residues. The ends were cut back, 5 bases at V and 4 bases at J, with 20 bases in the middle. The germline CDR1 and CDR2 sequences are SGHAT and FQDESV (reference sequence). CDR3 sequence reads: CASSQSRETVITGELFF. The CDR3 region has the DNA TGTGCCAGCAGCCAATCCCGAGAGACAGTGATCACCGGGGAGCTGTTTTTT.

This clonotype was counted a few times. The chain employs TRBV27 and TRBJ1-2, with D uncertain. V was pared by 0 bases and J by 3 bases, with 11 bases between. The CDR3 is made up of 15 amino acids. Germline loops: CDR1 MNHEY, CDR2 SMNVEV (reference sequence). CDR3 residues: CASSLSVGGYYGYTF. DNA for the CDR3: TGTGCCAGCAGTTTATCAGTAGGAGGGTACTATGGCTACACCTTC.

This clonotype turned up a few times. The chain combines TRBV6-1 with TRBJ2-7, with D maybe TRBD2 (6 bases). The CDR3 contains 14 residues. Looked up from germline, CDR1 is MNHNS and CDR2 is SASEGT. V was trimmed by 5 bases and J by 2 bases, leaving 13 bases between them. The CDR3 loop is CASSLDGRPYEQYF. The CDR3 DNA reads TGTGCCAGCAGTTTGGACGGGAGACCCTACGAGCAGTACTTC.

The DNA for the CDR3 is TGCGCCAGCAGCTTACCGGCGGGGGCGATGAACACCGGGGAGCTGTTTTTT. It is translated as CASSLPAGAMNTGELFF. J is TRBJ2-2 and V is TRBV5-1; tentative D call: TRBD2 (7 bases). There are 17 residues in the CDR3. The germline CDR1 and CDR2 sequences are SGHRS and YFSETQ. The V end lost 2 bases, the J end lost 1 base, and 15 bases lay between the germline ends.

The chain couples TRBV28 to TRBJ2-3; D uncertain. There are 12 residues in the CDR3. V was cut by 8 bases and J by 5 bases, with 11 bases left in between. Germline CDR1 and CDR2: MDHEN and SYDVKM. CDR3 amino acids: CASGTVGDTQYF. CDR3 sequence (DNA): TGTGCCAGCGGTACAGTAGGAGATACGCAGTATTTT. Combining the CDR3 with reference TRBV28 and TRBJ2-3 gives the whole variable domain DVKVTQSSRYLVKRTGEKVFLECVQDMDHENMFWYRQDPGLGLRLIYFSYDVKMKEKGDIPEGYSVSREKKERFSLILESASTNQTSMYLCASGTVGDTQYFGPGTRLTVL.

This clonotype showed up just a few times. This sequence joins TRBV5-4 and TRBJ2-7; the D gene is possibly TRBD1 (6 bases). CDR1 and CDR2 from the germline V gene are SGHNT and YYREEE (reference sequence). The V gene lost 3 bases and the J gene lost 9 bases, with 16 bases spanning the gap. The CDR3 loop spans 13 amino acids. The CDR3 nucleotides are TGTGCCAGCAGCTCCGGGACACCTACGTCGCAGTACTTC. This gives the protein CASSSGTPTSQYF.

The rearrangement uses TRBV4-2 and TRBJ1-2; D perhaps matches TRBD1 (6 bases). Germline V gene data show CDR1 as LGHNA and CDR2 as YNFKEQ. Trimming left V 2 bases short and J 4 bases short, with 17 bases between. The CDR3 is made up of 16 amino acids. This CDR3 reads CASSQPAGEVLYGYTF. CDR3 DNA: TGTGCCAGCAGCCAACCTGCAGGGGAAGTACTCTATGGCTACACCTTC.

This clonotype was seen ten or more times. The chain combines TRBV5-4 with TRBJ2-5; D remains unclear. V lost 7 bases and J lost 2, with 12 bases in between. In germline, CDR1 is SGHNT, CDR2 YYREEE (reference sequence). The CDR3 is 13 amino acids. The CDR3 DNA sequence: TGTGCCAGCTCACTGGTACGGCAAGAGACCCAGTACTTC. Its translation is CASSLVRQETQYF.